The 3 T cell receptor beta chains in this list originate from one sample, sequenced in a study of cytomegalovirus exposure and HLA in healthy donors. The PCR used 60 Vbeta and 13 Jbeta primers. Generated by immunoSEQ multiplex PCR, the TCRdb table keeps only in-frame clones and is missing some. Of 100,000 to 150,000 clones listed, 65% to 90% were seen once; the top ten hold approximately 2.5%. The sequencing input was PBMCs. The source is a man aged 50 to 59 in good health and CMV-seronegative.

J is TRBJ1-4 and V is TRBV6-1; 8 bases align to TRBD1. With V trimmed by 1 base and J by 7 bases, 8 bases remained unmatched. CDR3 size: 16 residues. Germline CDR1 is MNHNS and CDR2 is SASEGT. CDR3: CASSEESGQGPEKLFF. CDR3 bases: TGTGCCAGCAGTGAAGAAAGCGGACAGGGCCCTGAAAAACTGTTTTTT.

This clone was detected once. This chain joins TRBV19 and TRBJ1-5, with 7 bases fitting TRBD1. This CDR3 comprises 13 residues. Germline V lookup: CDR1 LNHDA, CDR2 SQIVND (reference sequence). Unmatched junction bases numbered 6, after V lost 8 bases and J lost 5 bases. The CDR3 region is CASRGRGHQPQHF. The CDR3 DNA is TGTGCCAGTCGGGGAAGGGGGCATCAGCCCCAGCATTTT. The whole variable domain, remainder taken from reference TRBV19 and TRBJ1-5, is DGGITQSPKYLFRKEGQNVTLSCEQNLNHDAMYWYRQDPGQGLRLIYYSQIVNDFQKGDIAEGYSVSREKKESFPLTVTSAQKNPTAFYLCASRGRGHQPQHFGDGTRLSIL.

Concerning this clone: A read error may account for a junction end that differs from germline. Other DNA sequences in the same sample also yield this CDR3. The CDR3 sequence is CASSLTGHMQYF. In DNA, the CDR3 is TGTGCTAGCAGCTTAACAGGGCATATGCAGTACTTC. The V gene is TRBV5-6, the J gene TRBJ2-7; possible D gene TRBD1, 6 bases. CDR1 and CDR2 (germline): SGHDT, YYEEEE. There are 12 residues in the CDR3.